This entry is about one T cell receptor (beta chain). This sample stems from a study of T cells after somatic rescue of genetic block. The method was immunoSEQ multiplex PCR; TCRdb's version includes in-frame clones alone and lacks a portion of them. Of roughly 51,000 clones listed, around 96% were seen once; the top ten hold approximately 0.077%. The V segment lost 6 bases and the J segment 6 bases; nucleotides outside the gene matches: 5. The length of the CDR3 is 14 residues. CDR1 is MNHNY and CDR2 is SVGAGI in the germline V gene (reference sequence). The sequenced sample consisted of peripheral blood mononuclear cells (PBMCs). The sequence came from a child under two years old. The rearrangement joins TRBV6-6 to TRBJ2-3; TRBD1 agrees at 11 bases. CDR3 in amino acids: CASRWTGGSDTQYF. The CDR3 bases are TGTGCCAGCAGGTGGACAGGGGGCTCGGATACGCAGTATTTT.